What follows are 29 T cell receptor beta chains derived from one specimen sequenced in a study of shared clonotypes between healthy human individuals. The assay was immunoSEQ multiplex PCR, and TCRdb's table has in-frame clones only and misses some. The data contain over a million clones, roughly 96% of them singletons. Sample: naive CD4+ T cells sorted from blood. Subset reported: CD45RA+ positively selected. These receptors came from a man in his thirties or forties in good health.

J is TRBJ2-1 and V is TRBV4-1; D is uncertain. The V gene's germline CDR1 is MGHRA and CDR2 YSYEKL. This CDR3 has 17 amino acids. The V and J ends lost 1 base and 1 base respectively, with 14 bases between them. CDR3 coding DNA: TGCGCCAGCAGCCAAGCCCCGGGCAGGCCATCCTACAATGAGCAGTTCTTC. It encodes CASSQAPGRPSYNEQFF.

The rearrangement uses TRBV5-1 and TRBJ2-7; maybe TRBD2 (5 bases). The ends were cut back, 3 bases at V and 1 base at J, with 14 bases in the middle. Germline-derived CDR1 and CDR2 are SGHRS and YFSETQ. CDR3 length equals 15 residues. CDR3 in DNA: TGCGCCAGCAGCTACGACCCCGGAGGATCCTACGAGCAGTACTTC. The encoded protein is CASSYDPGGSYEQYF.

This chain links TRBV15 with TRBJ2-1, with D maybe TRBD1 (5 bases). Looked up from germline, CDR1 is LNHNV and CDR2 is YYDKDF (reference sequence). V was shortened by 2 bases and J by 9 bases, with 8 bases between the two germline ends. The CDR3 consists of 12 residues. Here the CDR3 reads CATSRRQGEQFF. The CDR3 DNA reads TGTGCCACCAGCAGACGTCAGGGTGAGCAGTTCTTC.

The chain links TRBV19 to TRBJ2-2, with D perhaps matching TRBD1 or TRBD2 (6 bases each). Germline V gene sequence: CDR1 LNHDA, CDR2 SQIVND (reference sequence). V shed 5 bases and J shed 4 bases, with 11 bases lying between them. The length of the CDR3 is 14 residues. CDR3 nucleotide sequence: TGTGCCAGTAGTGTCGGGGGCGGCACCGGGGAGCTGTTTTTT. Its translation is CASSVGGGTGELFF.

The V gene is TRBV5-1, the J gene TRBJ2-3, with 7 bases identical to TRBD1. The CDR3 loop spans 15 amino acids. The trim removed 1 base at V and 0 bases at J, leaving 2 bases unmatched. Germline values: CDR1 SGHRS, CDR2 YFSETQ. CDR3 sequence reads: CASSLRDRSTDTQYF. The CDR3 bases are TGCGCCAGCAGCTTGAGGGACAGAAGCACAGATACGCAGTATTTT.

This clone was seen once. The sample holds other DNA sequences that translate to the same CDR3. The CDR3 loop reads CASSPGFSYEQYF. The CDR3 region has the DNA TGTGCCAGCTCGCCAGGGTTCTCCTACGAGCAGTACTTC. This chain connects TRBV18 to TRBJ2-7, with D maybe TRBD1 (5 bases). Trimming shortened V by 6 bases and J by 0 bases, and 9 bases separated the two germline ends. The length of the CDR3 is 13 residues. Germline lookup yields CDR1 KGHSH and CDR2 LQKENI. The full variable domain, in which reference TRBV18 and TRBJ2-7 provide the parts outside the CDR3, is NAGVMQNPRHLVRRRGQEARLRCSPMKGHSHVYWYRQLPEEGLKFMVYLQKENIIDESGMPKERFSAEFPKEGPSILRIQQVVRGDSAAYFCASSPGFSYEQYFGPGTRLTVT.

V is TRBV28 and J is TRBJ2-3, with 9 positions matching TRBD2. CDR3 length: 14 residues. V was clipped by 5 bases and J by 3 bases; unmatched bases: 3. Germline CDR1 reads MDHEN; CDR2 reads SYDVKM. The CDR3 is CASSQAGGTDTQYF. The DNA of the CDR3 is TGTGCCAGCAGTCAAGCGGGGGGAACAGATACGCAGTATTTT.

V and J are TRBV10-3 and TRBJ1-1, with D perhaps TRBD1 (5 bases). In germline, CDR1 is ENHRY, CDR2 SYGVKD. CDR3 length: 15 amino acids. V was trimmed by 4 bases and J by 1 base, leaving 13 bases between them. The CDR3 DNA reads TGTGCCATCAGTGCCTCCGAGGGGACGAACACTGAAGCTTTCTTT. Protein product: CAISASEGTNTEAFF.

The V call is TRBV2, the J call TRBJ1-1; TRBD1 matches 8 bases. This CDR3 region has 12 residues. Germline CDR1 SNHLY, CDR2 FYNNEI. J gave up 5 bases and V 6 bases, and 2 bases lay outside the gene matches. CDR3 nucleotide sequence: TGTGCCAGCAGCAGGGGGCGGACTGAAGCTTTCTTT. This gives the protein CASSRGRTEAFF.

The chain couples TRBV7-9 to TRBJ2-1; no definite D call. The CDR3 runs to 13 residues. Germline V gives CDR1 SEHNR, CDR2 FQNEAQ (reference sequence). Deletions cut 0 bases from V and 10 bases from J, with 10 bases between. The CDR3 region has the DNA TGTGCCAGCAGCTTAGCACCCCTTCTCGAGCAGTTCTTC. Its translation: CASSLAPLLEQFF.

The V and J genes are TRBV25-1 and TRBJ1-1; 12 positions agree with TRBD1. There are 17 residues in the CDR3. V lost 8 bases, J lost 3 bases, and 13 bases stayed unmatched. Germline CDR1 is MGHDK and CDR2 is SYGVNS. Here the CDR3 DNA reads TGTGCCAGCTCATCCCTGGGACAGGGGGCAACAGACACTGAAGCTTTCTTT. Protein sequence: CASSSLGQGATDTEAFF.

This clone was observed once. The chain has TRBV9 and TRBJ2-6, with a tentative D call TRBD2 (5 bases). Germline CDR1 SGDLS, CDR2 YYNGEE. This CDR3 spans 18 amino acids. The V and J ends lost 2 bases and 0 bases respectively, with 15 bases between them. DNA for the CDR3: TGTGCCAGCAGCGTGAACCCCGGGGTCAACTCTGGGGCCAACGTCCTGACTTTC. Its translation is CASSVNPGVNSGANVLTF.

The rearrangement links TRBV28 to TRBJ2-1, with D possibly matching TRBD1 (7 bases). This CDR3 has 17 residues. The germline V and J ends were trimmed by 1 base and 7 bases, with 20 bases remaining between them. Germline-derived CDR1 and CDR2 are MDHEN and SYDVKM. For the CDR3, the DNA is TGTGCCAGCAGTTTATCTAACGGAAGGGGGCGGGAAAATGAGCAGTTCTTC. Protein sequence: CASSLSNGRGRENEQFF.

The rearrangement joins TRBV27 to TRBJ2-4; 7 positions agree with TRBD2. There are 16 residues in the CDR3. Germline lookup yields CDR1 MNHEY and CDR2 SMNVEV (reference sequence). J was trimmed by 2 bases and V by 4 bases; bases with no gene match: 8. The CDR3 here is CASSSGGRAPKNIQYF. Written as DNA, the CDR3 is TGTGCCAGCAGTTCGGGGGGTAGGGCTCCCAAAAACATTCAGTACTTC.

The gene calls are TRBV9 and TRBJ2-3; 9 nucleotides line up with TRBD1. The CDR3 sequence is 17 residues long. Germline CDR1 SGDLS, CDR2 YYNGEE. Germline trimming cut 0 bases from V and 4 bases from J; bases unmatched to any gene: 9. In nucleotides, the CDR3 is TGTGCCAGCAGCGTAGCTACTCGGGACAGGGTGGCAGATACGCAGTATTTT. Its translation: CASSVATRDRVADTQYF. Variable domain in full (rest from reference TRBV9 and TRBJ2-3): DSGVTQTPKHLITATGQRVTLRCSPRSGDLSVYWYQQSLDQGLQFLIQYYNGEERAKGNILERFSAQQFPDLHSELNLSSLELGDSALYFCASSVATRDRVADTQYFGPGTRLTVL.

The chain joins TRBV5-6 to TRBJ2-1, with TRBD2 as a possible D gene (5 bases). The CDR3 loop spans 15 amino acids. Trimming left V 4 bases short and J 7 bases short, with 18 bases between. Germline assignment: CDR1 SGHDT and CDR2 YYEEEE. The CDR3 nucleotides read TGTGCCAGCAGCCTCCGGGATCCAAATCAGAATGAGCAGTTCTTC. Its protein product is CASSLRDPNQNEQFF.

The V and J genes are TRBV5-6 and TRBJ2-2, with a possible D match to TRBD1 (5 bases). Trimming removed 3 bases at V and 0 bases at J, with 9 bases between. The CDR3 is made up of 15 amino acids. Germline CDR1 and CDR2: SGHDT and YYEEEE. In DNA, the CDR3 is TGTGCCAGCAGCTACCGACAGTCGAACACCGGGGAGCTGTTTTTT. Protein sequence: CASSYRQSNTGELFF. The whole variable domain, filled in from reference TRBV5-6 and TRBJ2-2, reads DAGVTQSPTHLIKTRGQQVTLRCSPKSGHDTVSWYQQALGQGPQFIFQYYEEEERQRGNFPDRFSGHQFPNYSSELNVNALLLGDSALYLCASSYRQSNTGELFFGEGSRLTVL.

The V gene is TRBV11-2, the J gene TRBJ2-7; 10 bases line up with TRBD2. The CDR3 has 13 amino acids. J gave up 9 bases and V 4 bases, and 6 bases lay outside the gene matches. CDR1 and CDR2 from the germline V gene are SGHAT and FQNNGV. In DNA form, the CDR3 reads TGTGCCAGCAGCTCAGGACTAGCGGTCCTGCAGTACTTC. This encodes CASSSGLAVLQYF.

The CDR3 DNA reads as TGTGCCAGCAGCTTAGCCGCAGGGTTGTACCAAGAGACCCAGTACTTC. Its protein product is CASSLAAGLYQETQYF. V gene TRBV11-2 combines with J gene TRBJ2-5; D perhaps matches TRBD1 (5 bases). Trimming pared 1 base from V and 0 bases from J, leaving 12 bases between. CDR1 SGHAT and CDR2 FQNNGV come from the germline V gene. This CDR3 has 16 amino acids. Complete variable domain (other parts from reference TRBV11-2 and TRBJ2-5): EAGVAQSPRYKIIEKRQSVAFWCNPISGHATLYWYQQILGQGPKLLIQFQNNGVVDDSQLPKDRFSAERLKGVDSTLKIQPAKLEDSAVYLCASSLAAGLYQETQYFGPGTRLLVL.

The chain joins TRBV21-1 to TRBJ2-7; the table calls TRBD2, which could not be checked here. TRBV21-1 is a pseudogene locus. The CDR3 is 17 amino acids. In DNA, the CDR3 is TGTGCCAGCAGCCCGCCACAACGGACTAGCCAAGACTACGAGCAGTACTTC. The encoded protein is CASSPPQRTSQDYEQYF.

The chain is built from TRBV11-3 and TRBJ2-1; 7 bases agree with TRBD1. The V segment lost 4 bases and the J segment 0 bases; nucleotides outside the gene matches: 3. This CDR3 comprises 15 residues. Germline lookup yields CDR1 SGHNT and CDR2 YENEEA. CDR3 nucleotide sequence: TGTGCCAGCAGCTCCGCAGGGGGCTCCTACAATGAGCAGTTCTTC. This sequence encodes CASSSAGGSYNEQFF.

In regard to this clone: Other DNA sequences in this sample translate to the same CDR3. The V call is TRBV18, the J call TRBJ2-7, with TRBD1 identical over 12 bases. This CDR3 is built from 16 residues. Germline trimming cut 2 bases from V and 4 bases from J; bases unmatched to any gene: 6. Germline V lookup: CDR1 KGHSH, CDR2 LQKENI. CDR3 protein: CASSPTGTGGRYEQYF. The CDR3 DNA reads TGTGCCAGCTCACCAACCGGGACAGGGGGCCGGTACGAGCAGTACTTC.

V and J are TRBV29-1 and TRBJ2-3; the D is unclear. This CDR3 is built from 13 residues. Germline lookup yields CDR1 SQVTM and CDR2 ANQGSEA. V was shortened by 4 bases and J by 2 bases, with 10 bases between the two germline ends. CDR3 residues: CSVVYTNTDTQYF. The CDR3 region has the DNA TGCAGCGTTGTTTACACTAACACAGATACGCAGTATTTT.

The chain couples TRBV10-2 to TRBJ1-5; D not certain. Germline CDR1 reads WSHSY; CDR2 reads SAAADI. The germline V and J ends were trimmed by 5 bases and 0 bases, with 5 bases remaining between them. This CDR3 is 13 amino acids long. This chain's CDR3 is CASSRTSNQPQHF. Here the CDR3 DNA reads TGCGCCAGCAGTAGGACTAGCAATCAGCCCCAGCATTTT.

A few counts support this clone. The chain has TRBV7-8 and TRBJ1-5, with 7 bases lining up with TRBD1. This CDR3 spans 15 amino acids. CDR1 is SGHVS, CDR2 FQNEAQ, per germline. V lost 0 bases, J lost 2 bases, and 1 base stayed unmatched. CDR3 nucleotide sequence: TGTGCCAGCAGCTTAGCTACAGGGGGCAATCAGCCCCAGCATTTT. Protein: CASSLATGGNQPQHF. The full variable domain, in which reference TRBV7-8 and TRBJ1-5 provide the parts outside the CDR3, is GAGVSQSPRYKVAKRGQDVALRCDPISGHVSLFWYQQALGQGPEFLTYFQNEAQLDKSGLPSDRFFAERPEGSVSTLKIQRTQQEDSAVYLCASSLATGGNQPQHFGDGTRLSIL.

This chain joins TRBV30 and TRBJ1-5; D perhaps matches TRBD1 (6 bases). The CDR3 sequence is 17 residues long. V was cut by 5 bases and J by 2 bases, with 22 bases left in between. CDR1 is GTSNPN, CDR2 SVGIG, per germline (reference sequence). The CDR3 DNA reads as TGTGCCTGGGCTATGAAAACAGGGATAATAGGCAATCAGCCCCAGCATTTT. Translating it yields CAWAMKTGIIGNQPQHF.

This chain links TRBV5-1 with TRBJ2-3, with 7 bases matching TRBD2. V gave up 3 bases and J gave up 2 bases; unmatched junction bases: 15. The CDR3 extends over 18 amino acids. In germline, CDR1 is SGHRS, CDR2 YFSETQ. In DNA, the CDR3 is TGCGCCAGCAGCTGGGGCACCCTTTCGGGGGGAGTCACAGATACGCAGTATTTT. Translating gives CASSWGTLSGGVTDTQYF.

The chain is built from TRBV23-1 and TRBJ2-7, with D tentatively TRBD2 (6 bases). TRBV23-1 is an ORF for which the function is uncertain. V gave up 2 bases and J gave up 6 bases, with 11 bases separating them. CDR3 length equals 13 residues. CDR3 in amino acids: CASSQMGSGEQYF. CDR3 in DNA: TGCGCCAGCAGTCAAATGGGTAGCGGCGAGCAGTACTTC.

The gene calls are TRBV9 and TRBJ2-2; 8 bases agree with TRBD2. Germline CDR1 is SGDLS and CDR2 is YYNGEE. V lost 0 bases and J lost 7; bases outside the gene matches: 5. The CDR3 has 15 residues. The chain's CDR3 is CASSVGQLAVGELFF. Here the CDR3 DNA reads TGTGCCAGCAGCGTAGGTCAACTAGCGGTCGGGGAGCTGTTTTTT.